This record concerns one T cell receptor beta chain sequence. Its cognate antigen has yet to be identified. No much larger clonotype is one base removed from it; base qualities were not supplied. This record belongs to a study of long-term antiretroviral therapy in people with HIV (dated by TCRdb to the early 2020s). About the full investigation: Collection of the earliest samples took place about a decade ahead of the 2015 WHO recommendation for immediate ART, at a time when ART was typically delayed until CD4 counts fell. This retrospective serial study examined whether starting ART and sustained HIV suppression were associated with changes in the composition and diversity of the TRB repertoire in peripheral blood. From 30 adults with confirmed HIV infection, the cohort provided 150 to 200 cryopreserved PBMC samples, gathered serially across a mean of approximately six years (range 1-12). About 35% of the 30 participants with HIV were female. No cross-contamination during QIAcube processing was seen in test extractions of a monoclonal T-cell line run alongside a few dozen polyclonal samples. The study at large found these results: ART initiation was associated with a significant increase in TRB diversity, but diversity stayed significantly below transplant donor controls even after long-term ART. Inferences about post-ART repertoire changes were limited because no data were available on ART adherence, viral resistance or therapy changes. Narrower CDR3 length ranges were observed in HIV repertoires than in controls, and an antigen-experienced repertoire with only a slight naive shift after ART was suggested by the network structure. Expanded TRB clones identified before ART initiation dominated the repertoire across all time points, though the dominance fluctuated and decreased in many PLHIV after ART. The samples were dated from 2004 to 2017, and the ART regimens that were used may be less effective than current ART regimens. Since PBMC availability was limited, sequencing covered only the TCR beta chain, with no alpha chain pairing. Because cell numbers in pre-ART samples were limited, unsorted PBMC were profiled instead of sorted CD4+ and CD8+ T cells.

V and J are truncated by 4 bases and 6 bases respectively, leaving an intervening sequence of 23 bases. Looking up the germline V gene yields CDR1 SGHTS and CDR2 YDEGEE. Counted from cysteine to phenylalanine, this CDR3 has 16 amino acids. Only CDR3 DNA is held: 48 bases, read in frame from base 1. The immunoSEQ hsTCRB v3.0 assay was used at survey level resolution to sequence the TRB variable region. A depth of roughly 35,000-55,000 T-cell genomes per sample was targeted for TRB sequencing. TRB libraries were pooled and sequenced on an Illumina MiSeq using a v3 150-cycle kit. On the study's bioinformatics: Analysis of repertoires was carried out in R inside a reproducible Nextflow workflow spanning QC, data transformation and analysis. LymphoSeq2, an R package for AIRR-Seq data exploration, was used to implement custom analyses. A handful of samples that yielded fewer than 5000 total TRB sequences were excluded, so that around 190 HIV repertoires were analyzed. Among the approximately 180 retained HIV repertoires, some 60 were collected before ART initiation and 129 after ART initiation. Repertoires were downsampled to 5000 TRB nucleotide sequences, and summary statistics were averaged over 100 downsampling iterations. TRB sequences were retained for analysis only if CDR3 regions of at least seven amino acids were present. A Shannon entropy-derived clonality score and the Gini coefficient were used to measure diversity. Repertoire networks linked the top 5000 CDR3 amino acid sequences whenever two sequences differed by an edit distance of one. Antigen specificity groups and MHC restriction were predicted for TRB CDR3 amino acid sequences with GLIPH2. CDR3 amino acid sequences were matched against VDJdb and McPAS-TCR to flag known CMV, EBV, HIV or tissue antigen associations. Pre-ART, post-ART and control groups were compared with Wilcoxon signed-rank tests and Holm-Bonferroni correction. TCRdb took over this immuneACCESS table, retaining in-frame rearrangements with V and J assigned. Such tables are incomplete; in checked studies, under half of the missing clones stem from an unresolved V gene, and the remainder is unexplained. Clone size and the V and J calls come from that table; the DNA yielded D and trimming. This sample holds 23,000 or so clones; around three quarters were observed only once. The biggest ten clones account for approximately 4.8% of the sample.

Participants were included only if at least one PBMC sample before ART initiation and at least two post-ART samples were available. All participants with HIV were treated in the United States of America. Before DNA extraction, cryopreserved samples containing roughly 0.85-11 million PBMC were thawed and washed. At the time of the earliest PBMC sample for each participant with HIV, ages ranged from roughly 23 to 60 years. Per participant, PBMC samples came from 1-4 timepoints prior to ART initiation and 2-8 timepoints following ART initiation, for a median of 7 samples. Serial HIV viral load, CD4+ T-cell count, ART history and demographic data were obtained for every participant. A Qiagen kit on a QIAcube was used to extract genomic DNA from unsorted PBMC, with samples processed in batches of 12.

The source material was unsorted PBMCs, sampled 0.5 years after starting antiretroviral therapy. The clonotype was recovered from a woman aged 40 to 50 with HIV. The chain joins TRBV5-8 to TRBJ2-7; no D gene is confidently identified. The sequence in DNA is TGTGCCAGCAGCCCCTCCGGACCTCCATCAACCTCCGAGCAGTACTTC. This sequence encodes CASSPSGPPSTSEQYF. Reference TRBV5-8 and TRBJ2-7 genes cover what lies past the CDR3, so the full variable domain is EAGVTQSPTHLIKTRGQQATLRCSPISGHTSVYWYQQALGLGLQFLLWYDEGEERNRGNFPPRFSGRQFPNYSSELNVNALELEDSALYLCASSPSGPPSTSEQYFGPGTRLTVT.